One TCR beta chain is described in this entry. In the original workflow: Estimates of nucleated cell counts were drawn from the amplification of reference gene primers. The protocol was immunoSEQ multiplex PCR, while the TCRdb copy is restricted to in-frame clones and leaves out a portion. V, J and clone size are taken as reported in that table, and D and trimming were inferred from the DNA itself. The table lists just under 85,000 clones, approximately 86% of them singletons. The data are from a study of blood T cell repertoires in COVID-19. V shed 6 bases and J shed 5 bases, with 13 bases lying between them. This CDR3 has 13 residues. In germline, CDR1 is ENHRY, CDR2 SYGVKD.

The chain combines TRBV10-3 with TRBJ1-2, with a weak D call TRBD1 (5 bases). Material for sequencing was peripheral blood. The sequence derives from a woman of 80 years or more with acute or convalescent COVID-19. Here the CDR3 DNA reads TGTGCCATCAGAGACAGCCAGAATTATGGCTACACCTTC. As protein: CAIRDSQNYGYTF.